This entry lists 21 T cell receptor beta chains sequenced from one sample in a study of blood T cell repertoires in COVID-19. Profiling relied on immunoSEQ multiplex PCR, and the TCRdb table lists in-frame clones only, not all of them. The sample carries some 310,000 clones, roughly nine tenths recorded once. The specimen was peripheral blood. These receptor sequences come from a woman aged 30 to 39 with COVID-19, enrolled during active disease.

This clone was observed many times. This sequence joins TRBV30 and TRBJ1-3; no firm D call. V dropped 5 bases and J dropped 0 bases, with 8 bases sitting between them. The CDR3 totals 13 residues. CDR1 GTSNPN and CDR2 SVGIG come from the germline V gene (reference sequence). The CDR3 region is CAWQVPSGNTIYF. CDR3 nucleotide sequence: TGTGCCTGGCAGGTTCCCTCTGGAAACACCATATATTTT.

The J gene is TRBJ1-1, the V gene TRBV6-4, with unresolved D. V lost 6 bases and J lost 1, with 9 bases in between. The CDR3 spans 13 residues. From germline, CDR1 is MRHNA and CDR2 SNTAGT. Here the CDR3 DNA reads TGTGCCAGCAGATTGCAGGAGAACACTGAAGCTTTCTTT. It yields the protein CASRLQENTEAFF.

V gene TRBV11-2 combines with J gene TRBJ2-1; TRBD2 aligns across 11 bases. Germline V gene lookup returns CDR1 SGHAT and CDR2 FQNNGV. Losses at the gene ends were 5 bases for V and 6 bases for J; bases not matched to a gene: 6. This CDR3 spans 15 amino acids. The CDR3 DNA sequence: TGTGCCAGCAGCCCGACTAGCGGGAAAGGCAATGAGCAGTTCTTC. It specifies CASSPTSGKGNEQFF.

This CDR3 is CASTLDRVTEAFF. The CDR3 DNA sequence: TGTGCCAGCACCTTGGACAGGGTCACTGAAGCTTTCTTT. The chain is built from TRBV12-3 or TRBV12-4 and TRBJ1-1; 8 bases align to TRBD1. After removal of 7 bases from V and 4 bases from J, the junction contained 5 bases not matched to a gene. There are 13 residues in the CDR3.

The chain joins TRBV18 to TRBJ2-5; no firm D call. This CDR3 region has 13 residues. CDR1 KGHSH and CDR2 LQKENI come from the germline V gene. V was trimmed by 5 bases and J by 1 base, leaving 8 bases between them. The DNA of the CDR3 is TGTGCCAGCTCAGCGACACTCCAAGAGACCCAGTACTTC. It is translated as CASSATLQETQYF.

V is TRBV7-9 and J is TRBJ1-1; D may be TRBD1 (5 bases). V lost 4 bases and J lost 5, with 14 bases in between. The germline CDR1 and CDR2 sequences are SEHNR and FQNEAQ (reference sequence). This CDR3 comprises 14 residues. The CDR3 DNA follows: TGTGCCAGCAGCTATACACGACAGTTAACTGAAGCTTTCTTT. It codes for CASSYTRQLTEAFF.

This clone was observed a single time. This sequence joins TRBV25-1 and TRBJ1-1, with D unclear. The V end lost 3 bases, the J end lost 0 bases, and 14 bases lay between the germline ends. This CDR3 has 16 residues. From germline, CDR1 is MGHDK and CDR2 SYGVNS. The CDR3 sequence is CASSEGRSPMNTEAFF. CDR3 DNA sequence: TGTGCCAGCAGTGAGGGTAGGAGTCCGATGAACACTGAAGCTTTCTTT.

V gene TRBV30 combines with J gene TRBJ2-4; D is ambiguous. The CDR3 is 14 amino acids. Between the trimmed V and J ends, which lost 0 bases and 3 bases, there was a span of 9 bases. Germline V gene data show CDR1 as GTSNPN and CDR2 as SVGIG (reference sequence). For the CDR3, the DNA is TGTGCCTGGAGTGTCGAGCGCTACAAAAACATTCAGTACTTC. This codes for CAWSVERYKNIQYF.

The V call is TRBV5-1, the J call TRBJ1-1, with D uncertain. Trimming took 0 bases from V and 8 from J, leaving 11 bases between them. The CDR3 totals 13 residues. The germline V gene encodes CDR1 SGHRS and CDR2 YFSETQ. CDR3 sequence: CASSLGALTEAFF. Written as DNA, the CDR3 is TGCGCCAGCAGCTTGGGGGCCCTTACCGAAGCTTTCTTT.

The chain carries TRBV5-1 and TRBJ1-4, with 7 nucleotides matching TRBD1. V shed 4 bases and J 7 bases; nucleotides not matched to a gene: 7. Germline lookup yields CDR1 SGHRS and CDR2 YFSETQ. The CDR3 sequence is 14 residues long. CDR3 in amino acids: CASSVTGPGEKLFF. The DNA of the CDR3 is TGCGCCAGCAGCGTGACAGGGCCGGGTGAAAAACTGTTTTTT. The whole variable domain, remainder taken from reference TRBV5-1 and TRBJ1-4, is KAGVTQTPRYLIKTRGQQVTLSCSPISGHRSVSWYQQTPGQGLQFLFEYFSETQRNKGNFPGRFSGRQFSNSRSEMNVSTLELGDSALYLCASSVTGPGEKLFFGSGTQLSVL.

The chain carries TRBV6-4 and TRBJ1-5; 8 bases are shared with TRBD1. This CDR3 has 14 amino acids. V was pared by 4 bases and J by 4 bases, with 3 bases of the junction left unmatched. Per the germline V gene, CDR1 is MRHNA and CDR2 is SNTAGT. CDR3 amino acids: CASSAGQGNQPQHF. The DNA of the CDR3 is TGTGCCAGCAGTGCCGGACAGGGTAATCAGCCCCAGCATTTT.

The rearrangement uses TRBV9 and TRBJ2-1; 14 bases map to TRBD2. CDR1 is SGDLS and CDR2 is YYNGEE in the germline V gene. The CDR3 is made up of 19 amino acids. V lost 2 bases to trimming and J lost 1 base; unmatched junction nucleotides: 8. The CDR3 here is CASSVKTSGRATSYNEQFF. Here the CDR3 DNA reads TGTGCCAGCAGCGTTAAGACTAGCGGGAGGGCGACTTCCTACAATGAGCAGTTCTTC. Combining the CDR3 with reference TRBV9 and TRBJ2-1 gives the whole variable domain DSGVTQTPKHLITATGQRVTLRCSPRSGDLSVYWYQQSLDQGLQFLIQYYNGEERAKGNILERFSAQQFPDLHSELNLSSLELGDSALYFCASSVKTSGRATSYNEQFFGPGTRLTVL.

The chain is built from TRBV19 and TRBJ2-4, with a tentative D call TRBD1 (5 bases). CDR3 size: 14 residues. The germline CDR1 and CDR2 sequences are LNHDA and SQIVND (reference sequence). Trimming shortened V by 5 bases and J by 5 bases, and 13 bases separated the two germline ends. The CDR3, as DNA: TGTGCCAGTAGTCCCCGGCAGGGCCAAAACATTCAGTACTTC. This encodes CASSPRQGQNIQYF.

This rearrangement joins TRBV28 to TRBJ1-2; 10 bases are a match to TRBD1. Germline V gives CDR1 MDHEN, CDR2 SYDVKM. The CDR3 runs 13 residues. Trimming removed 8 bases from V and 2 bases from J; junction bases left unmatched: 2. For the CDR3, the DNA is TGTGCCAGCCGGACAGGGGGGAACTATGGCTACACCTTC. It yields the protein CASRTGGNYGYTF.

The genes are TRBV6-5 and TRBJ1-6; a possible D gene is TRBD1 (5 bases). Per germline, CDR1 MNHEY and CDR2 SVGAGI. This CDR3 comprises 16 residues. Between the trimmed V and J ends, which lost 2 bases and 7 bases, there was a span of 15 bases. CDR3 sequence: CASSYDTFGGNSPLHF. DNA of the CDR3: TGTGCCAGCAGTTACGACACCTTCGGGGGAAATTCACCCCTCCACTTT.

The chain joins TRBV11-2 to TRBJ2-7; maybe TRBD1 (5 bases). The length of the CDR3 is 16 residues. CDR1 and CDR2 from the germline V gene are SGHAT and FQNNGV. V was trimmed by 4 bases and J by 4 bases, leaving 20 bases between them. The CDR3 DNA reads as TGTGCCAGCAGCTCAGGACAAGGAGCCATATATTACGAGCAGTACTTC. This encodes CASSSGQGAIYYEQYF.

The gene calls are TRBV27 and TRBJ2-7, with a possible D match to TRBD1 (6 bases). From germline, CDR1 is MNHEY and CDR2 SMNVEV (reference sequence). Trimming stripped 6 bases from V and 2 bases from J, with 17 bases between. This CDR3 spans 15 amino acids. The CDR3 is CASRQGQSPTYEQYF. The CDR3 bases are TGTGCCAGCAGACAAGGACAGAGCCCTACCTACGAGCAGTACTTC.

The rearrangement links TRBV19 to TRBJ2-1; 10 positions match TRBD2. The CDR3 has 16 amino acids. V shed 5 bases and J 4 bases; nucleotides not matched to a gene: 8. In germline, CDR1 is LNHDA, CDR2 SQIVND (reference sequence). The CDR3 region has the DNA TGTGCCAGTAGTCTGGGAGTAGCGGGGGGTTACAATGAGCAGTTCTTC. Translated: CASSLGVAGGYNEQFF.

The rearrangement uses TRBV3-1 (or the pseudogene TRBV3-2) and TRBJ2-6, with 7 bases lining up with TRBD2. J gave up 4 bases and V 1 base, and 4 bases lay outside the gene matches. The germline V gene encodes CDR1 LGHDT and CDR2 YNNKEL (reference sequence). The length of the CDR3 is 16 residues. The CDR3 bases are TGTGCCAGCAGCCAAGGGGGGGGTTCCGGGGCCAACGTCCTGACTTTC. This encodes CASSQGGGSGANVLTF.

This CDR3 is CASSLNRGNTEAFF. The CDR3 nucleotides read TGTGCCAGTAGCCTGAACAGGGGGAACACTGAAGCTTTCTTT. This chain uses TRBV19 with TRBJ1-1, with 7 bases lining up with TRBD1. Germline V gives CDR1 LNHDA, CDR2 SQIVND (reference sequence). The CDR3 has 14 amino acids. Trimming cost V 6 bases and J 1 base; bases outside gene matches: 5.

The chain employs TRBV7-2 and TRBJ1-1; the match to TRBD1 covers 7 bases. The trim removed 6 bases at V and 8 bases at J, leaving 6 bases unmatched. This CDR3 has 12 amino acids. Germline V gene sequence: CDR1 SGHTA, CDR2 FQGNSA. CDR3 in amino acids: CASSAQGREAFF. The CDR3 bases are TGTGCCAGCAGTGCACAGGGGAGGGAAGCTTTCTTT.